The 27 T cell receptor beta chains below come from one sample, sequenced in a study of T-cell reconstitution after alpha-beta-depleted transplantation in children. The authors prepared the TCRbeta library with unique molecular identifiers. One entry per CDR3 protein, called by TCRdb with MiXCR from the PCR reads. The sample yields under 350,000 distinct CDR3 sequences, about 10% seen once. The sample here was PBMCs from the stem cell graft donor, taken from the stem cell graft. The receptors come from a human donor who donated a stem cell graft to a child with SCID.

This chain connects TRBV20-1 to TRBJ2-5; TRBD1 matches 11 bases. This CDR3 comprises 15 residues. V was clipped by 4 bases and J by 1 base; unmatched bases: 5. The V gene's germline CDR1 is DFQATT and CDR2 SNEGSKA (reference sequence). CDR3 loop: CSATLGQGVQETQYF. The CDR3, as DNA: TGCAGTGCTACACTGGGACAGGGGGTCCAAGAGACCCAGTACTTC.

This clonotype was counted a few times. The rearrangement links TRBV6-5 to TRBJ2-4; D gene ambiguous. Germline values: CDR1 MNHEY, CDR2 SVGAGI. The CDR3 runs 13 residues. The V end was cut by 5 bases, the J end by 10 bases, with 15 bases between. In DNA form, the CDR3 reads TGTGCCAGCAGTCTCGGGCCCTACCAGATTCAGTACTTC. It yields the protein CASSLGPYQIQYF.

The gene calls are TRBV6-4 and TRBJ2-3, with D perhaps matching TRBD2 (6 bases). The CDR3 extends over 11 amino acids. V was trimmed by 10 bases and J by 4 bases, leaving 9 bases between them. Germline V lookup: CDR1 MRHNA, CDR2 SNTAGT. In DNA form, the CDR3 reads TGTGCCACCCGACTAGCAGATACGCAGTATTTT. Residues: CATRLADTQYF.

At least ten counts were recorded for this clonotype. The rearrangement joins TRBV9 to TRBJ1-1; 8 nucleotides line up with TRBD1. Germline V gives CDR1 SGDLS, CDR2 YYNGEE. J lost 4 bases, V lost 0 bases, and 2 bases had no gene match. This CDR3 is 14 amino acids long. CDR3 coding DNA: TGTGCCAGCAGCGTAGAACAGGGGGGCACTGAAGCTTTCTTT. Translation gives CASSVEQGGTEAFF. The full variable domain, in which reference TRBV9 and TRBJ1-1 provide the parts outside the CDR3, is DSGVTQTPKHLITATGQRVTLRCSPRSGDLSVYWYQQSLDQGLQFLIQYYNGEERAKGNILERFSAQQFPDLHSELNLSSLELGDSALYFCASSVEQGGTEAFFGQGTRLTVV.

This clonotype was observed many times. The rearrangement joins TRBV7-9 to TRBJ2-5, with 8 bases identical to TRBD1. V was pared by 8 bases and J by 4 bases, with 9 bases of the junction left unmatched. CDR1 and CDR2 from the germline V gene are SEHNR and FQNEAQ (reference sequence). The CDR3 runs to 14 residues. Here the CDR3 reads CASGKQGDPETQYF. In DNA form, the CDR3 reads TGTGCCAGCGGGAAACAGGGGGATCCAGAGACCCAGTACTTC.

The chain couples TRBV20-1 to TRBJ2-6, with TRBD1 identical over 8 bases. In germline, CDR1 is DFQATT, CDR2 SNEGSKA (reference sequence). V was pared by 6 bases and J by 0 bases, with 7 bases of the junction left unmatched. This CDR3 region has 16 residues. The CDR3 loop reads CSAAGGTGSGANVLTF. In DNA, the CDR3 is TGCAGTGCGGCAGGTGGGACAGGCTCTGGGGCCAACGTCCTGACTTTC.

The chain combines TRBV20-1 with TRBJ2-7; D may be TRBD2 (6 bases). Looked up from germline, CDR1 is DFQATT and CDR2 is SNEGSKA (reference sequence). The V and J ends lost 5 bases and 4 bases respectively, with 21 bases between them. The CDR3 runs 15 residues. The chain's CDR3 is CSAPGLLRSGYEQYF. The CDR3 DNA follows: TGCAGTGCTCCGGGACTCCTAAGGTCAGGGTACGAGCAGTACTTC.

The chain is built from TRBV15 and TRBJ2-3; D uncertain. Germline values: CDR1 LNHNV, CDR2 YYDKDF (reference sequence). V was cut by 3 bases and J by 0 bases, with 16 bases left in between. The CDR3 totals 17 residues. CDR3 in amino acids: CATSSSIRQRSTDTQYF. Here the CDR3 DNA reads TGTGCCACCAGCAGTTCAATCCGACAAAGAAGCACAGATACGCAGTATTTT.

The DNA of the CDR3 is TGTGCCATCAGTGACGAGGGACAGAACACCGGGGAGCTGTTTTTT. This sequence encodes CAISDEGQNTGELFF. The J gene is TRBJ2-2, the V gene TRBV10-3, with D possibly being TRBD1 (6 bases). CDR1 and CDR2 from the germline V gene are ENHRY and SYGVKD. The CDR3 runs to 15 residues. V lost 3 bases and J lost 1, with 9 bases in between.

The rearrangement links TRBV7-9 to TRBJ1-5, with TRBD1 matching 8 bases. J was trimmed by 0 bases and V by 5 bases; bases with no gene match: 9. This CDR3 is built from 17 residues. Germline CDR1 SEHNR, CDR2 FQNEAQ (reference sequence). The CDR3 protein is CASSLGQGADSNQPQHF. CDR3 bases: TGTGCCAGCAGCCTGGGCCAGGGGGCGGATAGCAATCAGCCCCAGCATTTT.

The chain is built from TRBV7-2 and TRBJ2-1; a possible D gene is TRBD2 (6 bases). The CDR3 length is 13 residues. Trimming pared 8 bases from V and 8 bases from J, leaving 16 bases between. The germline gives CDR1 SGHTA, CDR2 FQGNSA. The CDR3, as DNA: TGTGCCAGCCTAGGACTACCGAGGGATGAGCAGTTCTTC. It encodes CASLGLPRDEQFF.

As regards this clonotype: This could be a read error, since a much larger clone is one nucleotide away. The chain employs TRBV21-1 and TRBJ1-6. TRBV21-1 is marked as a pseudogene. The CDR3 loop spans 14 amino acids. CDR3 protein: CASSKSIPSSPLHF. In DNA form, the CDR3 reads TGTGCCAGCAGCAAATCAATTCCCAGTTCACCCCTCCACTTT.

The chain employs TRBV19 and TRBJ1-5, with D uncertain. CDR3 length: 13 amino acids. Germline V lookup: CDR1 LNHDA, CDR2 SQIVND (reference sequence). With 2 bases removed from V and 4 bases from J, the gap between germline ends came to 6 bases. The CDR3 reads CASSIRENQPQHF. CDR3 in DNA: TGTGCCAGTAGTATAAGGGAGAATCAGCCCCAGCATTTT.

The chain links TRBV6-5 to TRBJ2-7; possible D gene TRBD1, 6 bases. There are 15 residues in the CDR3. Germline values: CDR1 MNHEY, CDR2 SVGAGI. V lost 0 bases and J 1 base, leaving 10 bases between the germline ends. CDR3 DNA sequence: TGTGCCAGCAGTTACTCGACAGGCAATTCCTACGAGCAGTACTTC. Protein: CASSYSTGNSYEQYF.

The chain combines TRBV20-1 with TRBJ2-7, with TRBD1 matching 7 bases. Trimming cost V 5 bases and J 3 bases; bases outside gene matches: 7. CDR3 length: 13 amino acids. Looked up from germline, CDR1 is DFQATT and CDR2 is SNEGSKA (reference sequence). CDR3 coding DNA: TGCAGTGCTGGGGACAGCGTACACTACGAGCAGTACTTC. Encoded protein: CSAGDSVHYEQYF.

The table lists this clonotype with many counts. This chain links TRBV5-1 with TRBJ2-1; 8 bases match TRBD1. The V gene's germline CDR1 is SGHRS and CDR2 YFSETQ. The length of the CDR3 is 11 residues. The V gene end was trimmed by 5 bases and the J gene end by 13 bases; junction bases not matched to a gene: 5. The CDR3 protein is CASRGQGTQFF. The CDR3 DNA is TGCGCCAGCAGAGGACAGGGAACTCAGTTCTTC.

In this sample, this clonotype turned up many times. The chain links TRBV5-1 to TRBJ2-5; D uncertain. The V gene's germline CDR1 is SGHRS and CDR2 YFSETQ. The CDR3 loop spans 11 amino acids. V dropped 4 bases and J dropped 5 bases, with 6 bases sitting between them. The CDR3 region is CASSDLETQYF. Written as DNA, the CDR3 is TGCGCCAGCAGCGACCTGGAGACCCAGTACTTC.

This clonotype was detected many times. The chain couples TRBV9 to TRBJ2-1, with 7 bases identical to TRBD1. This CDR3 region has 15 residues. Germline V gene lookup returns CDR1 SGDLS and CDR2 YYNGEE. Trimming cost V 1 base and J 3 bases; bases outside gene matches: 4. The CDR3 here is CASSVLGGSYNEQFF. CDR3 nucleotide sequence: TGTGCCAGCAGCGTATTAGGGGGCAGCTACAATGAGCAGTTCTTC.

The rearrangement uses TRBV7-3 and TRBJ2-2, with D tentatively TRBD1 (6 bases). The germline V gene encodes CDR1 SGHTA and CDR2 FQGTGA. The CDR3 loop spans 15 amino acids. Trimming removed 6 bases at V and 1 base at J, with 12 bases between. The CDR3 bases are TGTGCCAGCAGAAAAAGACAGGTGAACACCGGGGAGCTGTTTTTT. Residues: CASRKRQVNTGELFF.

This clonotype came up many times. The genes are TRBV5-1 and TRBJ1-6, with 11 bases matching TRBD1. CDR1 SGHRS and CDR2 YFSETQ come from the germline V gene. Unmatched junction bases numbered 6, after V lost 2 bases and J lost 8 bases. The CDR3 covers 16 residues. CDR3 nucleotides: TGCGCCAGCAGCTTTGGACAGGGGGCGCGGGATTCACCCCTCCACTTT. Translating gives CASSFGQGARDSPLHF.

V gene TRBV5-1 combines with J gene TRBJ2-3; D unclear. Per the germline V gene, CDR1 is SGHRS and CDR2 is YFSETQ. V shed 3 bases and J shed 0 bases, with 11 bases lying between them. The CDR3 length is 15 residues. The CDR3 bases are TGCGCCAGCAGCTCAACGGATTCTAGCACAGATACGCAGTATTTT. Residues: CASSSTDSSTDTQYF.

The chain uses TRBV29-1 and TRBJ2-2; D possibly uses TRBD1 or TRBD2 (6 bases each). Germline assignment: CDR1 SQVTM and CDR2 ANQGSEA. CDR3 length: 14 residues. With 4 bases removed from V and 1 base from J, the gap between germline ends came to 10 bases. The CDR3 coding sequence is TGCAGCGTTGTAAGGGGGGAGAACACCGGGGAGCTGTTTTTT. It specifies CSVVRGENTGELFF.

The gene calls are TRBV15 and TRBJ1-5, with D hard to call. The CDR3 runs 15 residues. Germline-derived CDR1 and CDR2 are LNHNV and YYDKDF (reference sequence). The V gene lost 0 bases and the J gene lost 0 bases, with 6 bases spanning the gap. In DNA form, the CDR3 reads TGTGCCACCAGCAGAGATGGGTATAGCAATCAGCCCCAGCATTTT. Amino acid sequence: CATSRDGYSNQPQHF.

The V and J genes are TRBV11-2 and TRBJ2-5, with TRBD2 identical over 7 bases. Germline V gene data show CDR1 as SGHAT and CDR2 as FQNNGV. V lost 5 bases to trimming and J lost 8 bases; unmatched junction nucleotides: 11. CDR3 length equals 14 residues. The CDR3 spells CASSPMWGGVTQYF. CDR3 DNA sequence: TGTGCCAGCAGCCCGATGTGGGGGGGAGTTACCCAGTACTTC.

This clonotype was seen many times. This chain joins TRBV12-3 or TRBV12-4 and TRBJ1-4; the D is unclear. V was trimmed by 6 bases and J by 4 bases, leaving 15 bases between them. This CDR3 contains 15 residues. The CDR3 nucleotides are TGTGCCAGCAGCCCACAAGGGTGGGATAATGAAAAACTGTTTTTT. It yields the protein CASSPQGWDNEKLFF.

In regard to this clonotype: At one end, the junction sequence differs from germline, possibly due to a read error. The V call is TRBV12-3 or TRBV12-4, the J call TRBJ2-5; the D call may be TRBD1 or TRBD2 (5 bases each). The CDR3 length is 16 residues. In DNA form, the CDR3 reads TGTGCCAGCAGTCCCTGGCTAGTGGGGGACCACGAGACCCAGTACTTC. Translated, it gives CASSPWLVGDHETQYF.

The chain has TRBV7-2 and TRBJ2-4; weak D call: TRBD2 (5 bases). Trimming took off 10 bases at V and 0 bases at J, with 13 bases between the two ends. The CDR3 sequence is 14 residues long. CDR1 and CDR2 (germline): SGHTA, FQGNSA. The CDR3 DNA reads as TGTGCCACCTCGGAGGTCTTAGCCAAAAACATTCAGTACTTC. Translated, it gives CATSEVLAKNIQYF.